This TCR beta chain was profiled in a study of T cells in Graves' hyperthyroidism and ophthalmopathy. Overall study findings and caveats: From stable hyperthyroidism, ophthalmopathy was separated by a 13 V-J model. Peripheral blood also featured most of the thyroid clonotypes expanded above 0.001.

This clonotype was seen repeatedly, ten times or more. What it binds is not known. TCR beta CDR3 sequences were amplified from RNA transcripts. TCR CDR3 underwent first-round RT-PCR with the HTBI primer set. TCRdb fed the multiplex PCR reads into MiXCR, producing one record per CDR3 protein. This sample has under 300,000 distinct CDR3 sequences, with approximately 15% found just once. The CDR3 is 14 amino acids. V was pared by 2 bases and J by 4 bases, with 9 bases between. Sequencing was done on a sample of blood. This sequence was found in a woman in her forties with Graves' hyperthyroidism that later progressed to Graves' ophthalmopathy. The chain carries TRBV12-3 or TRBV12-4 and TRBJ2-4, with D perhaps matching TRBD1 (6 bases). CDR3 sequence reads: CASSLRTEKNIQYF. In nucleotides, the CDR3 is TGTGCCAGCAGTTTAAGGACAGAAAAAAACATTCAGTACTTC.